The TCR beta chain described here comes from a study of T cell repertoires in cytomegalovirus infection. V was trimmed by 2 bases and J by 6 bases, leaving 8 bases between them. The germline CDR1 and CDR2 sequences are ENHRY and SYGVKD. The CDR3 loop spans 12 amino acids. TCRdb ran MiXCR on the reads and lists one entry per CDR3 protein. Of 310,000 or so distinct CDR3 sequences in the sample, about a sixth are singletons; the top ten hold around 12%. This sequence originates from a human donor in good health (CMV status not recorded). Some clones in this sample may be carry-over from other donors' samples. The chain couples TRBV10-3 to TRBJ2-7; possibly TRBD1 for D (6 bases). The sample consisted of PBMCs. The CDR3 here is CAISEQGSEQYF. CDR3 in DNA: TGTGCCATCAGTGAGCAGGGGTCCGAGCAGTACTTC.